This TCR beta chain comes out of a study of cytomegalovirus exposure and HLA in healthy donors. Whole-study results and caveats: With high specificity and sensitivity, the classifier reportedly diagnosed cytomegalovirus status. The authors considered a cluster of highly shared sequence variants likely to be a sequencing artifact.

As concerns this clone: What it binds is unknown.

PCR involved 60 Vbeta and 13 Jbeta primers. Clones were read by immunoSEQ multiplex PCR, and TCRdb kept only the in-frame ones, dropping some. The sample carries fewer than 140,000 clones, roughly 70% recorded once. Input material: PBMCs. This receptor was taken from a male donor in good health and CMV-seropositive.

The CDR3 is CASSFAGELFF. The CDR3 region has the DNA TGTGCCAGTAGTTTCGCCGGGGAGCTGTTTTTT. The chain recombines TRBV19 with TRBJ2-2; no clear D. The CDR3 sequence is 11 residues long. V lost 5 bases and J 6 bases, leaving 4 bases between the germline ends. Germline assignment: CDR1 LNHDA and CDR2 SQIVND (reference sequence).